The subject of this entry is one T cell receptor (beta chain). Its specificity is unknown. V trimming: 3 bases; J trimming: 8 bases; junction bases outside the gene matches: 13. Germline assignment: CDR1 KGHSH and CDR2 LQKENI. The CDR3 is made up of 17 amino acids. The data are from a study of T cell repertoires in cytomegalovirus infection. In the study overall: An indication of both CMV infection and matching HLA type came from public TCR beta signatures. The study, taken as a whole, reports: CMV-specific HLA-C-restricted TCR beta clonotypes dominated the ex vivo response. Identification of carriers of CMV plus the relevant HLA was performed using cumulative public TCR beta family frequency.

A single record per CDR3 protein comes from TCRdb applying MiXCR to the reads. The table records 200,000 to 300,000 distinct CDR3 sequences, roughly 10% of them present only once. The receptor was isolated from a human donor in good health (CMV status not recorded). Some clones in this sample may be carry-over from other donors' samples. This chain links TRBV18 with TRBJ2-1; TRBD2 matches 10 bases. Sequencing was done on a sample of PBMCs. The CDR3 sequence is CASSPTAGGLMVYEQFF. CDR3 sequence (DNA): TGTGCCAGCTCACCGACAGCGGGAGGGTTAATGGTCTATGAGCAGTTCTTC.